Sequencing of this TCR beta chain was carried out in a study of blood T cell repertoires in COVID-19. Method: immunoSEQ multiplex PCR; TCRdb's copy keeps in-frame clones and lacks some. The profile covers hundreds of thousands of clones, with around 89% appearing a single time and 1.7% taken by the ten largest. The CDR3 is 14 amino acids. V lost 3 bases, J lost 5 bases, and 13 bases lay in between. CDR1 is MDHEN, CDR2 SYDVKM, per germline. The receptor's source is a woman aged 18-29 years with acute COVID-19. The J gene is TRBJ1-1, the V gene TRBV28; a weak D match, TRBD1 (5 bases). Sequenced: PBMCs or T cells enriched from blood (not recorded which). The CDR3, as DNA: TGTGCCAGCAGTTTTCAGCCAAGGGGTACTGAAGCTTTCTTT. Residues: CASSFQPRGTEAFF. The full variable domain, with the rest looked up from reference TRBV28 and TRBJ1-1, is DVKVTQSSRYLVKRTGEKVFLECVQDMDHENMFWYRQDPGLGLRLIYFSYDVKMKEKGDIPEGYSVSREKKERFSLILESASTNQTSMYLCASSFQPRGTEAFFGQGTRLTVV.